This T cell receptor beta chain was identified during a study of prognosis after radiotherapy for stage I lung cancer. Study-level information: Distant metastases arose in a handful of patients, median roughly 7 months post-radiotherapy; more than 12 had no significant progression.

No patient had prior chemotherapy, radiotherapy or other malignancies, and all were node-negative on CT and PET/CT. At each of two time points, around 6 milliliters of venous blood were taken. Trimming took 0 bases from V and 9 from J, leaving 15 bases between them. The CDR3 spans 14 residues. Germline lookup yields CDR1 SGHDT and CDR2 YYEEEE. Genomic DNA was the source, and TCR beta CDR3 was amplified from it by two-round multiplex PCR. Amplification in first-round PCR relied on primers specific to each TRBV and TRBJ gene. From the multiplex PCR reads, TCRdb called clonotypes with MiXCR, one entry per CDR3 protein. The repertoire includes 25,000 to 35,000 distinct CDR3 sequences, under 60% of them detected once, and about 17% sits in the top ten. This clonotype has a count of ten or more.

The receptor was isolated from a donor aged 50 or older with non-small cell lung cancer. This chain links TRBV5-6 with TRBJ1-2, with D possibly matching TRBD1 (6 bases). This specimen consisted of PBMCs, obtained before or after stereotactic body radiation therapy (not recorded which). This chain's CDR3 is CASSLGPGDGRYTF. The CDR3 DNA sequence: TGTGCCAGCAGCTTGGGTCCAGGGGACGGACGCTACACCTTC.